These T cell receptor beta chains were read from a single sample in a study of blood T cells in healthy people across ages. TCRdb re-derived calls from the 5' RACE reads in MiXCR, one entry per CDR3 protein. The table lists around 1,500,000 distinct CDR3 sequences, around two fifths of them singletons. The source material was blood. Receptor source: a woman aged 18-29 years in good health. CDR3s include the opening cysteine and the closing phenylalanine or tryptophan. The D gene is left open where the match is weak. Some rows have no size entry. The others give once, few or many, or a class for an expanded clone.

v_call	j_call	d_call	clone_size	cdr3_nt	cdr3_aa
TRBV28	TRBJ2-2	TRBD2	.	TGTGCCATCAAGGTACACTCCGGGACTAGGGATACCGGGGAGCTGTTTTTT	CAIKVHSGTRDTGELFF
TRBV6-1	TRBJ2-5	.	.	TGTGCCAGCAGTGGGGGGCGTTGGAGACAAGAGACCCAGTACTTC	CASSGGRWRQETQYF
TRBV7-9	TRBJ1-2	.	.	TGTGCCAGCAGCTTAGAAGACAGCTCTAACTATGGCTACACCTTC	CASSLEDSSNYGYTF
TRBV4-1	TRBJ2-7	TRBD1	.	TGCGCCAGCAGCCAAGAAGAGGGGACAGTGGGACCCTACGAGCAGTACTTC	CASSQEEGTVGPYEQYF
TRBV20-1	TRBJ2-1	.	.	TGCAGTGCCCTCGCACCGGGGGCCACCCGAGGGTTGAATGAGCAGTTCTTC	CSALAPGATRGLNEQFF
TRBV4-2	TRBJ2-7	TRBD2	few	TGTGCCAGCAGCCTACTAGCGGGAGGGCCCGCAACCTCCTACGAGCAGTACTTC	CASSLLAGGPATSYEQYF
TRBV27	TRBJ1-5	TRBD1	.	TGTGCCAGCAGACCTACAGGGGCCCTGACTAGCAATCAGCCCCAACATTTT	CASRPTGALTSNQPQHF
TRBV7-9	TRBJ2-1	.	.	TGTGCCAGCAGCTACCGTTATTCGCCTGAGCAGTTCTTC	CASSYRYSPEQFF
TRBV7-2	TRBJ1-6	.	.	TGTGCCAGCAGCTTAGACCCAAAATCACCCCTCCACTTT	CASSLDPKSPLHF
TRBV7-9	TRBJ2-3	.	many	TGTGCCAGCAGGCCGTCTAGCACAGATACGCAGTATTTT	CASRPSSTDTQYF
TRBV4-1	TRBJ2-7	TRBD2	few	TGCGCCAGCAGCCAAGTAGTTAGCGGGGGGGCCTACGAGCAGTACTTC	CASSQVVSGGAYEQYF
TRBV29-1	TRBJ2-5	.	few	TGCAGCGTTGCTGGAGGTGGCGTAAAGGAGACCCAGTACTTC	CSVAGGGVKETQYF
TRBV4-1	TRBJ2-1	TRBD1	few	TGCGCCAGCAGCCAACAAGGACAGGGGGCCTACAATGAGCAGTTCTTC	CASSQQGQGAYNEQFF
TRBV5-1	TRBJ2-5	.	.	TGCGCCAGCAGCTTTAAATCTGCGACGGCGAAAAAAGAGACCCAGTACTTC	CASSFKSATAKKETQYF
TRBV4-1	TRBJ1-5	TRBD1	.	TGCGCCAGCAGCCAAGCAGGGGGCAGTCAGCCCCAGCATTTT	CASSQAGGSQPQHF
TRBV9	TRBJ2-7	.	.	TGTGCCAGCAGTACCCGGTTGGCCCACGAGCAGTACTTC	CASSTRLAHEQYF
TRBV28	TRBJ1-1	TRBD1	.	TGTGCCAGCAGTTCCATAGGACAGGGCTCTGAAGCTTTCTTT	CASSSIGQGSEAFF
TRBV20-1	TRBJ2-7	.	.	TGCAGTGCTGTCGTTAGCTCCTACGAGCAGTACTTC	CSAVVSSYEQYF
TRBV20-1	TRBJ1-2	TRBD1	.	TGCAGTGCTAGACCGACAGGGGAAATCTATGGCTACACCTTC	CSARPTGEIYGYTF
TRBV20-1	TRBJ2-6	.	.	TGCAGTGCTAGAATGGGCTCTGGGGCCAACGTCCTGACTTTC	CSARMGSGANVLTF
TRBV12-3/TRBV12-4	TRBJ2-3	.	few	TGTGCCAGCAGTCCCCCAACGGGGACCATTGATACGCAGTATTTT	CASSPPTGTIDTQYF
TRBV29-1	TRBJ2-3	TRBD1	few	TGCAGCGCCCCGACAGGGGGTACGCAGTATTTT	CSAPTGGTQYF
TRBV2	TRBJ2-4	.	.	TGTGCCAGCGATTCGGAAACCATTCAGTACTTC	CASDSETIQYF
TRBV4-1	TRBJ2-7	.	few	TGCGCCAGCAGCCAATCGACTAGGGCTACGGATCAGTACTTC	CASSQSTRATDQYF
TRBV12-3/TRBV12-4	TRBJ2-6	.	.	TGTGCCAGCAGTTCAGGGCGTGGGGCCAACGTCCTGACTTTC	CASSSGRGANVLTF
TRBV27	TRBJ2-7	TRBD1	many	TGTGCCAGCAGCTCGACAGGGTACGAGCAGTACTTC	CASSSTGYEQYF
TRBV4-1	TRBJ2-5	TRBD1	.	TGCGCCAGCAGCGTCCGGGACAGCGGACACAATGAGCAGTACTTC	CASSVRDSGHNEQYF
TRBV20-1	TRBJ2-5	TRBD2	few	TGCAGTGCTAGGCTAGCGGCAATAGGAGGGGAGACCCAGTACTTC	CSARLAAIGGETQYF
TRBV7-9	TRBJ2-7	.	few	TGTGCCAGCAGCTTGTGGGACATATACGAGCAGTACTTC	CASSLWDIYEQYF
TRBV28	TRBJ1-5	.	.	TGTGCCAGCAGTTTATTTTCAGGGAGTAGCAATCAGCCCCAGCATTTT	CASSLFSGSSNQPQHF
TRBV20-1	TRBJ2-5	TRBD1	few	TGCAGTGCTAGCCGGGACAGTCGACAAGAGACCCAGTACTTC	CSASRDSRQETQYF
TRBV6-5	TRBJ1-1	.	few	TGTGCCAGCAGTTACGATGAGACAACGAACACTGAAGCTTTCTTT	CASSYDETTNTEAFF
TRBV21-1	TRBJ1-6	.	few	TGTGCCAGCAGGACCGGGGACAGGTCCCGGTGGGCCCTCCACTTT	CASRTGDRSRWALHF
TRBV7-2	TRBJ1-5	.	.	TGTGCCAGCAGCTTAGCTGGGGACCTCAATCAGCCCCAGCATTTT	CASSLAGDLNQPQHF
TRBV25-1	TRBJ1-2	.	.	TGTGCCAGCAGTGAAGCGGACGGCGCTGGCTACACCTTC	CASSEADGAGYTF
TRBV12-5	TRBJ1-1	TRBD1	.	TGTGCTAGTGGTTCGAAGACAGGGTGGGACACTGAAGCTTTCTTT	CASGSKTGWDTEAFF
TRBV6-1	TRBJ1-5	.	.	TGTGCCAGCAGTGTGGGTCGGACACCGAATCAGCCCCAGCATTTT	CASSVGRTPNQPQHF
TRBV27	TRBJ2-7	TRBD1	few	TGTGCCAGCAGTCACGAGGGACAGGGCAGATACGAGCAGTACTTC	CASSHEGQGRYEQYF
TRBV2	TRBJ2-7	.	once	TGTGCCAGCAGTCCAGAAATCTCCGAGCAGTACTTC	CASSPEISEQYF
TRBV6-2/TRBV6-3	TRBJ1-2	TRBD1	few	TGTGCCAGCACCACCGGGACAGGCACTTTCTATGGCTACACCTTC	CASTTGTGTFYGYTF
TRBV20-1	TRBJ2-1	.	.	TGCAGTGCTAGAGATCCCCAGCGGCCCCTTCCTGAGCAGTTCTTC	CSARDPQRPLPEQFF
TRBV6-5	TRBJ1-4	.	.	TGTGCCAGCAGTTATTCCAGCAATGAAAAACTGTTTTTT	CASSYSSNEKLFF
TRBV7-9	TRBJ1-1	TRBD1	once	TGTGCCAGCAGCTACCAAATCGGGACAGGGAACACTGAAGCTTTCTTT	CASSYQIGTGNTEAFF
TRBV20-1	TRBJ1-2	.	.	TGCAGTGCTAGTCGGCAGGGGTATGGCTACACCTTC	CSASRQGYGYTF
TRBV29-1	TRBJ2-1	.	many	TGCAGCGTCCCCGCCGGGATCCGACCCGACAATGAGCAGTTCTTC	CSVPAGIRPDNEQFF
TRBV29-1	TRBJ2-3	.	many	TGCAGCGTTGAAGAAGCGACGCGGGGCACCGTCACAGATACGCAGTATTTT	CSVEEATRGTVTDTQYF
TRBV7-9	TRBJ2-7	.	.	TGTGCCAGCCAGAGGGGGGGAAACAATGAGCAGTACTTC	CASQRGGNNEQYF
TRBV6-1	TRBJ1-2	.	.	TGTGCCAGCAGTGAAATCGAGGGGAAGAAATATGGCTACACCTTC	CASSEIEGKKYGYTF
TRBV29-1	TRBJ2-2	.	few	TGCAGCGTTCTCGGGGCCTTTGGAGGGGGTAACACCGGGGAGCTGTTTTTT	CSVLGAFGGGNTGELFF
TRBV29-1	TRBJ2-3	TRBD1	.	TGCAGCACCGGACAGGGTCTCTCAGATACGCAGTATTTT	CSTGQGLSDTQYF
TRBV5-1	TRBJ2-7	TRBD2	.	TGCGCCAGCAGCTTGGCAAAGACTAGCGGGAGCTACGAGCAGTACTTC	CASSLAKTSGSYEQYF
TRBV20-1	TRBJ2-3	TRBD2	.	TGTCCCAGCGGGGGTTATGGCACAGATACGCAGTATTTT	CPSGGYGTDTQYF
TRBV18	TRBJ1-2	.	.	TGTGCCAGCTCACCTGCGACTAAGACAGGAGCAAAACAAATTAACTATGGCTACACCTTC	CASSPATKTGAKQINYGYTF
TRBV18	TRBJ2-7	.	.	TGTGCCAGCGCTAACAGGGAGGTAGGTGAGCAGTACTTC	CASANREVGEQYF
TRBV21-1	TRBJ2-7	.	.	TGTGCCAGCAGCAAACGACAGGGTCGATCGAGGATGGGGGATCGGAGAGGGCCCTCCGAGCAGTACTTC	CASSKRQGRSRMGDRRGPSEQYF